This T cell receptor (beta chain) was identified in a study of blood T cell repertoires in COVID-19. CDR3 length: 15 residues. V lost 5 bases to trimming and J lost 1 base; unmatched junction nucleotides: 6. Germline values: CDR1 SGHKS, CDR2 YYEKEE (reference sequence). TCRdb keeps only in-frame clones here, not all; method: immunoSEQ multiplex PCR. Of 260,000 or so clones listed, 85% are singletons. In terms of age and location, participants ranged from roughly 18 to 89 years and lived in under 30 US areas. Donors were grouped by their self-reported clinical history. Symptom resolution, clearance, or two negative PCRs marked donors in Cohort 3 as recovered.

V is TRBV5-5 and J is TRBJ2-7; 10 nucleotides match TRBD2. The specimen sequenced was PBMCs or T cells enriched from blood (not recorded which). This TCR was recovered from a woman in her forties or fifties who had recovered from COVID-19. The CDR3, as DNA: TGTGCCAGCAGGATCGGACTAGCGGCATCCTACGAGCAGTACTTC. Translated, it gives CASRIGLAASYEQYF.